This TCR beta chain derives from a study of shared clonotypes between healthy human individuals. General observations from the study: Rarefaction revealed incomplete sorted-subset sequencing despite large depth.

Sequencing used immunoSEQ multiplex PCR; TCRdb keeps in-frame clones, though not all of them. The sample consists of around 940,000 clones, approximately 76% of them appearing once. The CDR3 totals 16 residues. The germline gives CDR1 MDHEN, CDR2 SYDVKM. The ends were cut back, 3 bases at V and 0 bases at J, with 13 bases in the middle. Comment on this clone: Antigen unknown.

V gene TRBV28 combines with J gene TRBJ2-3; D remains ambiguous. The sequencing input was memory CD4+ T cells sorted from blood. The subset: CD45RA-negative fraction. This sequence originates from a man in his late teens or twenties in good health. The CDR3 sequence: CASSFGRASSTDTQYF. DNA for the CDR3: TGTGCCAGCAGTTTCGGTCGGGCATCTAGCACAGATACGCAGTATTTT.